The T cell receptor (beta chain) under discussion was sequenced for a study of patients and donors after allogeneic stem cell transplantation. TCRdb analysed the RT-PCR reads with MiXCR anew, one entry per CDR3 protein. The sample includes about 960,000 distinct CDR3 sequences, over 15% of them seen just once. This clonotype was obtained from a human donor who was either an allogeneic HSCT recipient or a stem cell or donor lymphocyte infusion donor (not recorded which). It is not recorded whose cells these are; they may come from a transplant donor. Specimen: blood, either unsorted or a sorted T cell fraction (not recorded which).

CDR3 in amino acids: CASSRTPRLDQPQHF. The DNA for the CDR3 is TGTGCCAGCAGCCGGACCCCTAGGTTGGATCAGCCCCAGCATTTT. This chain joins TRBV6-2 or TRBV6-3 and TRBJ1-5; D unresolved. The CDR3 is made up of 15 amino acids. Trimming shortened V by 6 bases and J by 5 bases, and 17 bases separated the two germline ends. Germline assignment: CDR1 MNHEY and CDR2 SVGEGT.